A single TCR beta chain is shown here with its context. Here immunoSEQ multiplex PCR was the method, and the copy in TCRdb shows in-frame clones only, minus some. This repertoire shows approximately 5,200 clones, 40% to 50% found once; its top ten account for 15% to 20%. The V and J ends lost 7 bases and 0 bases respectively, with 7 bases between them. CDR1 is GTSNPN and CDR2 is SVGIG in the germline V gene (reference sequence). The CDR3 totals 13 residues. This sample is drawn from a study of T cells in localized non-small cell lung cancer. Material: lung tumor tissue, obtained before any cancer treatment. The clonotype was recovered from a man between 35 and 75 years old with stage I lung adenocarcinoma. This chain links TRBV30 with TRBJ2-6; D not resolved. Here the CDR3 reads CALTDSGANVLTF. CDR3 nucleotide sequence: TGTGCCTTGACGGACTCTGGGGCCAACGTCCTGACTTTC.